One sample yielded the 18 T cell receptor beta chains listed below, sequenced in a study of shared clonotypes between healthy human individuals. The data were produced by immunoSEQ multiplex PCR, yet TCRdb's version contains in-frame clones alone and is incomplete. Here the sample spans some 2,400,000 clones, around 95% being singletons. The sequencing input was naive CD4+ T cells sorted from blood. As for subset: CD45RA+ positively selected. These TCRs come from a man aged 18 to 29 in good health.

The chain is built from TRBV10-3 and TRBJ1-1; TRBD1 matches 7 bases. J lost 3 bases, V lost 2 bases, and 0 bases had no gene match. The CDR3 totals 13 residues. Germline V gives CDR1 ENHRY, CDR2 SYGVKD. In DNA, the CDR3 is TGTGCCATCAGTGAGCAGGGGGACACTGAAGCTTTCTTT. Its protein is CAISEQGDTEAFF.

The sample holds one count of this clone. This chain connects TRBV2 to TRBJ1-2, with D possibly TRBD1 on 6 matching bases. Germline V gene sequence: CDR1 SNHLY, CDR2 FYNNEI. The CDR3 loop spans 17 amino acids. Trimming took off 2 bases at V and 0 bases at J, with 16 bases between the two ends. The CDR3 here is CASSEQGKPNANYGYTF. For the CDR3, the DNA is TGTGCCAGCAGTGAACAGGGGAAACCGAACGCTAACTATGGCTACACCTTC.

The rearrangement uses TRBV27 and TRBJ2-5; 9 nucleotides line up with TRBD2. The CDR3 totals 17 residues. Unmatched junction bases numbered 15, after V lost 7 bases and J lost 3 bases. Looked up from germline, CDR1 is MNHEY and CDR2 is SMNVEV (reference sequence). The CDR3 coding sequence is TGTGCCAGCACCTCTGAAATGGCGGGGGGGATCGAAGAGACCCAGTACTTC. Residues: CASTSEMAGGIEETQYF.

The CDR3 spells CACPGGATNEKLFF. The CDR3 region has the DNA TGTGCCTGCCCAGGGGGGGCAACTAATGAAAAACTGTTTTTT. This chain links TRBV30 with TRBJ1-4; 7 positions agree with TRBD1. This CDR3 region has 14 residues. CDR1 is GTSNPN and CDR2 is SVGIG in the germline V gene (reference sequence). V shed 6 bases, J shed 0 bases, and the junction held 4 bases outside the gene matches. The whole variable domain, filled in from reference TRBV30 and TRBJ1-4, reads SQTIHQWPATLVQPVGSPLSLECTVEGTSNPNLYWYRQAAGRGLQLLFYSVGIGQISSEVPQNLSASRPQDRQFILSSKKLLLSDSGFYLCACPGGATNEKLFFGSGTQLSVL.

The chain couples TRBV5-4 to TRBJ1-2, with 8 bases that match TRBD1. The CDR3 spans 13 residues. In germline, CDR1 is SGHNT, CDR2 YYREEE (reference sequence). V lost 2 bases and J lost 5; bases outside the gene matches: 2. CDR3 coding DNA: TGTGCCAGCAGCTTCACAGGGGGTTATGGCTACACCTTC. Protein sequence: CASSFTGGYGYTF.

The chain uses TRBV30 and TRBJ2-1, with 7 bases matching TRBD1. After removal of 1 base from V and 6 bases from J, the junction contained 6 bases not matched to a gene. The germline V gene encodes CDR1 GTSNPN and CDR2 SVGIG (reference sequence). The CDR3 sequence is 14 residues long. The CDR3 region has the DNA TGTGCCTGGAGTGCCGGGACAGAGGCCAATGAGCAGTTCTTC. It yields the protein CAWSAGTEANEQFF.

The chain combines TRBV30 with TRBJ2-7, with D perhaps matching TRBD1 or TRBD2 (6 bases each). The CDR3 runs to 15 residues. Per germline, CDR1 GTSNPN and CDR2 SVGIG (reference sequence). V shed 1 base and J shed 3 bases, with 16 bases lying between them. DNA of the CDR3: TGTGCCTGGAGTGGGGGGGCCGGAAGGCTCTACGAGCAGTACTTC. Translation: CAWSGGAGRLYEQYF.

The chain is built from TRBV6-6 and TRBJ1-4; D gene unclear. V shed 8 bases and J shed 0 bases, with 16 bases lying between them. Germline V gene data show CDR1 as MNHNY and CDR2 as SVGAGI (reference sequence). The CDR3 contains 16 residues. The CDR3 is CASGRAGFATNEKLFF. CDR3 DNA sequence: TGTGCCAGCGGACGGGCAGGCTTTGCAACTAATGAAAAACTGTTTTTT.

The chain recombines TRBV2 with TRBJ1-1; D perhaps matches TRBD1 (5 bases). Trimming left V 2 bases short and J 5 bases short, with 15 bases between. The CDR3 sequence is 15 residues long. From germline, CDR1 is SNHLY and CDR2 FYNNEI. The CDR3 DNA reads as TGTGCCAGCAGTGAAAGGCTCAGGGCGGGTACTGAAGCTTTCTTT. Protein sequence: CASSERLRAGTEAFF.

The chain carries TRBV10-1 and TRBJ2-7; D is undetermined. V was pared by 3 bases and J by 2 bases, with 11 bases between. CDR3 length: 14 amino acids. Per the germline V gene, CDR1 is WNHNN and CDR2 is SYGVQD (reference sequence). The CDR3 protein is CASSDFGETYEQYF. The CDR3 region has the DNA TGCGCCAGCAGTGATTTTGGGGAAACCTACGAGCAGTACTTC.

This chain joins TRBV5-6 and TRBJ2-3, with TRBD2 as a possible D gene (5 bases). V was pared by 0 bases and J by 0 bases, with 8 bases between. The CDR3 is made up of 15 amino acids. The germline CDR1 and CDR2 sequences are SGHDT and YYEEEE. CDR3 in DNA: TGTGCCAGCAGCTTGGGGGAGCTTAGCACAGATACGCAGTATTTT. As protein: CASSLGELSTDTQYF.

This chain connects TRBV27 to TRBJ2-2; TRBD2 matches 8 bases. V shed 2 bases, J shed 4 bases, and the junction held 6 bases outside the gene matches. From germline, CDR1 is MNHEY and CDR2 SMNVEV (reference sequence). The CDR3 spans 16 residues. CDR3 sequence reads: CASSLTGRGSTGELFF. For the CDR3, the DNA is TGTGCCAGCAGTTTAACCGGGAGGGGCAGCACCGGGGAGCTGTTTTTT.

The chain is built from TRBV5-6 and TRBJ1-5; the match to TRBD1 covers 7 bases. The CDR3 loop spans 15 amino acids. In germline, CDR1 is SGHDT, CDR2 YYEEEE. V lost 2 bases and J lost 5; bases outside the gene matches: 7. The CDR3 region is CASSFRQGGDQPQHF. For the CDR3, the DNA is TGTGCCAGCAGCTTCAGACAGGGCGGGGATCAGCCCCAGCATTTT.

The chain has TRBV9 and TRBJ2-1, with D tentatively TRBD2 (7 bases). V lost 3 bases and J lost 0, with 19 bases in between. The length of the CDR3 is 18 residues. Germline V CDR1 and CDR2: SGDLS, YYNGEE. For the CDR3, the DNA is TGTGCCAGCAGCGCCCGGGGGGCAGGGTTCGCCTCCTACAATGAGCAGTTCTTC. Its translation: CASSARGAGFASYNEQFF.

For this clone: This sample also contains other DNA sequences that code for the same CDR3. V usage is TRBV2 and J usage is TRBJ1-5; tentative D call: TRBD1 (5 bases). CDR3 length: 13 residues. Trimming took 2 bases from V and 6 from J, leaving 8 bases between them. Per the germline V gene, CDR1 is SNHLY and CDR2 is FYNNEI. The CDR3 nucleotides read TGTGCCAGCAGTGAACAGGGTGGTCAGCCCCAGCATTTT. The encoded protein is CASSEQGGQPQHF.

J is TRBJ1-1 and V is TRBV30, with D perhaps matching TRBD1 (5 bases). Trimming cost V 5 bases and J 0 bases, with 13 bases left between them. This CDR3 is 14 amino acids long. Germline CDR1 reads GTSNPN; CDR2 reads SVGIG (reference sequence). The CDR3 region has the DNA TGTGCCTGGGCCACCGGGACGTTGAACACTGAAGCTTTCTTT. It specifies CAWATGTLNTEAFF.

A single count supports this clone. V gene TRBV11-2 combines with J gene TRBJ1-3, with a possible D match to TRBD1 (5 bases). This CDR3 region has 17 residues. V was clipped by 0 bases and J by 2 bases, with 14 bases between them. Germline loops: CDR1 SGHAT, CDR2 FQNNGV. In DNA form, the CDR3 reads TGTGCCAGCAGCTTAGATCGGGCAGGGCTGGCTGGAAACACCATATATTTT. This codes for CASSLDRAGLAGNTIYF.

The V and J genes are TRBV28 and TRBJ2-5; 8 bases agree with TRBD2. V lost 10 bases and J lost 1; bases outside the gene matches: 8. Germline V gene data show CDR1 as MDHEN and CDR2 as SYDVKM. The CDR3 contains 14 residues. CDR3 in DNA: TGTGCCACCCAGTTAGCGGGGACCCAAGAGACCCAGTACTTC. Residues: CATQLAGTQETQYF.